One TCR beta chain is described in this entry. Its antigen is not known. The data were obtained in a study of OX40 agonist ivuxolimab in advanced cancers. Study observations and caveats: Patients who responded partially at 0.1-3.0 mg/kg showed clonal expansion ranking among the lowest.

V gave up 5 bases and J gave up 5 bases, with 12 bases separating them. CDR1 and CDR2 from the germline V gene are SNHLY and FYNNEI. The CDR3 contains 13 residues. Measured with immunoSEQ multiplex PCR; TCRdb has only the in-frame clones, and not every one. The sample records some 100,000 clones, just over 85% being singletons. The V call is TRBV2, the J call TRBJ1-2, with a possible D match to TRBD1 (5 bases). Specimen: CD4+ or CD8+ T cells sorted from blood, collected in a trial of the OX40 agonist ivuxolimab. The origin of this receptor is an adult with an advanced solid tumor such as melanoma, head and neck, liver or kidney cancer. This CDR3 reads CASSPGTDYGYTF. CDR3 nucleotide sequence: TGTGCCAGCAGTCCCGGGACGGATTATGGCTACACCTTC.